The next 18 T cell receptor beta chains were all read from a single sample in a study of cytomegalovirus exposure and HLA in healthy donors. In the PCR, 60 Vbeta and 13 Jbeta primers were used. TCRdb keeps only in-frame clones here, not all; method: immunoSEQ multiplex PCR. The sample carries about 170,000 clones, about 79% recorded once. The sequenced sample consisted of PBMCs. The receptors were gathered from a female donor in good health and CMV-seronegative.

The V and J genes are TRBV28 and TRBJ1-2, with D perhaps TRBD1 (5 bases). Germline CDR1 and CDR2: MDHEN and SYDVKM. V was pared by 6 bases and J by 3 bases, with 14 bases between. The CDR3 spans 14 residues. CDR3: CASSSGGVDYGYTF. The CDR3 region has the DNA TGTGCCAGCAGCTCCGGAGGGGTCGACTATGGCTACACCTTC.

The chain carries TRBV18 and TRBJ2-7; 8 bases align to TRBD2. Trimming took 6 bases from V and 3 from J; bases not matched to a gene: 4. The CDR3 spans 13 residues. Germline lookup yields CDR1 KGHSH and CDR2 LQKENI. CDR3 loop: CASSSREGYEQYF. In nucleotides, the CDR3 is TGTGCCAGCTCGAGTCGGGAGGGCTACGAGCAGTACTTC. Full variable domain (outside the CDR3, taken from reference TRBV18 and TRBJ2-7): NAGVMQNPRHLVRRRGQEARLRCSPMKGHSHVYWYRQLPEEGLKFMVYLQKENIIDESGMPKERFSAEFPKEGPSILRIQQVVRGDSAAYFCASSSREGYEQYFGPGTRLTVT.

CDR3 protein: CASSYSGTGMYEQYF. CDR3 nucleotide sequence: TGTGCCAGCAGTTACTCAGGGACAGGGATGTACGAGCAGTACTTC. V usage is TRBV6-5 and J usage is TRBJ2-7, with 9 bases matching TRBD1. Germline lookup yields CDR1 MNHEY and CDR2 SVGAGI. With V trimmed by 0 bases and J by 4 bases, 4 bases remained unmatched. CDR3 length: 15 amino acids.

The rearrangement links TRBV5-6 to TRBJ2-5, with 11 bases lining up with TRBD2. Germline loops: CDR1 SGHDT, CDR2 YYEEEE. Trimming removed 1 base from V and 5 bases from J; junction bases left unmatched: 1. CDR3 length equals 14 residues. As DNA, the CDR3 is TGTGCCAGCAGCTTGACTAGCGGGGGCGAGACCCAGTACTTC. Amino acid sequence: CASSLTSGGETQYF.

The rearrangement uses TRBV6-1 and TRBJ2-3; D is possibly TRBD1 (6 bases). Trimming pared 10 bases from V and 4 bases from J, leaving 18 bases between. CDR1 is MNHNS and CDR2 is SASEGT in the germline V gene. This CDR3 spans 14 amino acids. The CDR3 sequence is CATTTGWGADTQYF. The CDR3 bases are TGTGCCACCACGACAGGCTGGGGTGCAGATACGCAGTATTTT.

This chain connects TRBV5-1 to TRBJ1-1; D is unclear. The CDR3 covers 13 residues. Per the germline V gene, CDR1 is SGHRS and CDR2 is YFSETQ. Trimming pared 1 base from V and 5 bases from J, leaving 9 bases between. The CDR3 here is CASSLTEKTEAFF. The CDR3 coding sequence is TGCGCCAGCAGCTTGACAGAAAAGACTGAAGCTTTCTTT. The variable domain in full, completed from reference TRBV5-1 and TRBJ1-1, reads KAGVTQTPRYLIKTRGQQVTLSCSPISGHRSVSWYQQTPGQGLQFLFEYFSETQRNKGNFPGRFSGRQFSNSRSEMNVSTLELGDSALYLCASSLTEKTEAFFGQGTRLTVV.

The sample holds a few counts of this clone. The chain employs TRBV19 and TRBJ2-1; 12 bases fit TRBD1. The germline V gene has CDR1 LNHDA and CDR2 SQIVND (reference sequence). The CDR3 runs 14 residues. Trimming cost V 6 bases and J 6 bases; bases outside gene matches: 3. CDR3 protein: CASSAGQGANEQFF. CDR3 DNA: TGTGCCAGTAGCGCGGGACAGGGGGCCAATGAGCAGTTCTTC.

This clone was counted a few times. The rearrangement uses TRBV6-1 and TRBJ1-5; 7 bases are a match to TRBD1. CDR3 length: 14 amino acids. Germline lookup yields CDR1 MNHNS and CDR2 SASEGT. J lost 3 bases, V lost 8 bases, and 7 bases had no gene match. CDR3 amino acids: CASVGTANNQPQHF. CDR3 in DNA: TGTGCCAGCGTAGGGACAGCGAACAATCAGCCCCAGCATTTT.

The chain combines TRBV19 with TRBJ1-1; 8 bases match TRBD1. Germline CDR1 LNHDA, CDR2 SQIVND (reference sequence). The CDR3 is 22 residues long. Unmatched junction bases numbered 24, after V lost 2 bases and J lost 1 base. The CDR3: CASSIPVPGQAVWPVWNTEAFF. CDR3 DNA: TGTGCCAGTAGTATACCCGTACCGGGACAGGCGGTTTGGCCCGTCTGGAACACTGAAGCTTTCTTT. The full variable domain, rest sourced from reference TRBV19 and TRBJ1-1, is DGGITQSPKYLFRKEGQNVTLSCEQNLNHDAMYWYRQDPGQGLRLIYYSQIVNDFQKGDIAEGYSVSREKKESFPLTVTSAQKNPTAFYLCASSIPVPGQAVWPVWNTEAFFGQGTRLTVV.

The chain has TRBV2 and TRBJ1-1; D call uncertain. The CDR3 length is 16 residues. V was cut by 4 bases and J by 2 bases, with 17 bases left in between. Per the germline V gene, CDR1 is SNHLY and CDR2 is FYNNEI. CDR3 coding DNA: TGTGCCAGCAGTGCAGTTAGTGTGCCGGGAAACACTGAAGCTTTCTTT. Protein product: CASSAVSVPGNTEAFF.

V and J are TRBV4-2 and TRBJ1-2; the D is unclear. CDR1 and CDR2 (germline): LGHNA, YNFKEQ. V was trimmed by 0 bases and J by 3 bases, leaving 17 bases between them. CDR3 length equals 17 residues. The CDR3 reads CASSQDDNKGAYYGYTF. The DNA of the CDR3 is TGTGCCAGCAGCCAAGATGATAATAAGGGAGCTTACTATGGCTACACCTTC.

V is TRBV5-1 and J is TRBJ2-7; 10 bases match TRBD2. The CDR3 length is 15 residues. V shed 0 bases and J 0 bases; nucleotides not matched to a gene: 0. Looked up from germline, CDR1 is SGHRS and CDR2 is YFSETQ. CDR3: CASSLGTSGSYEQYF. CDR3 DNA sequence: TGCGCCAGCAGCTTGGGGACTAGCGGCTCCTACGAGCAGTACTTC.

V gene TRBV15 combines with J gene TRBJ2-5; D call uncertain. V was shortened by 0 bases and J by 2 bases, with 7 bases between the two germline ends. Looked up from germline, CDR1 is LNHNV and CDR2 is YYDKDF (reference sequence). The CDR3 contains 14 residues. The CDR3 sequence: CATSRDPLQETQYF. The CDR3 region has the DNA TGTGCCACCAGCAGAGACCCCCTTCAAGAGACCCAGTACTTC. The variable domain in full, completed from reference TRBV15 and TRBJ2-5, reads DAMVIQNPRYQVTQFGKPVTLSCSQTLNHNVMYWYQQKSSQAPKLLFHYYDKDFNNEADTPDNFQSRRPNTSFCFLDIRSPGLGDTAMYLCATSRDPLQETQYFGPGTRLLVL.

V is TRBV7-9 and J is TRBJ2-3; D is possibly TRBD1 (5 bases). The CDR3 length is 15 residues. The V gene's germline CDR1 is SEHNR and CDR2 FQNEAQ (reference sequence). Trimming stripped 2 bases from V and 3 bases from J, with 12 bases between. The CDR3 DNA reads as TGTGCCAGCAGCTTACAGGGATTTGGGACAGATACGCAGTATTTT. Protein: CASSLQGFGTDTQYF.

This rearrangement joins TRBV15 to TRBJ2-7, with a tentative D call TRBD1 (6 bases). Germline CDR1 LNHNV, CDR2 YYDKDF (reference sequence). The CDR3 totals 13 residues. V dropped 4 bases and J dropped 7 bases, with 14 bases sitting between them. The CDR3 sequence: CATSNLEGGEQYF. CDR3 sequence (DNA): TGTGCCACCAGCAATCTTGAAGGGGGAGAGCAGTACTTC. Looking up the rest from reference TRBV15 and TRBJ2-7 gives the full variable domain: DAMVIQNPRYQVTQFGKPVTLSCSQTLNHNVMYWYQQKSSQAPKLLFHYYDKDFNNEADTPDNFQSRRPNTSFCFLDIRSPGLGDTAMYLCATSNLEGGEQYFGPGTRLTVT.

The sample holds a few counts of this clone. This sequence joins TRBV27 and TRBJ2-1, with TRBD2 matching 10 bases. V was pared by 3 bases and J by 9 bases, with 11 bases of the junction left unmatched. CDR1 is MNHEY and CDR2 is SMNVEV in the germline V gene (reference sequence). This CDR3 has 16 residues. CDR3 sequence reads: CASSFGSASGSTEQFF. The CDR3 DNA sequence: TGTGCCAGCAGTTTCGGATCGGCTAGCGGGAGTACTGAGCAGTTCTTC.

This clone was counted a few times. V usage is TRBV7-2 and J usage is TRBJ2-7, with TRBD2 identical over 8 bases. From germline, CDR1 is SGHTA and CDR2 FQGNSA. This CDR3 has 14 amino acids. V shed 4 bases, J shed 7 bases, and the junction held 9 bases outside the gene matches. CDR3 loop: CASSSRTGGYEQYF. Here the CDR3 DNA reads TGTGCCAGCAGCTCCAGGACGGGGGGGTATGAGCAGTACTTC.

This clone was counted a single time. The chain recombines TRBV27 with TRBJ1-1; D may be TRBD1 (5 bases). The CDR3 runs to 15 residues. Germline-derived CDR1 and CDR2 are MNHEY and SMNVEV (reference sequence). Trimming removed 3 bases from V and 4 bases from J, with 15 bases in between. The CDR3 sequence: CASSLGGRVGTEAFF. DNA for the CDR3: TGTGCCAGCAGTTTGGGGGGAAGAGTGGGCACTGAAGCTTTCTTT.